One sample yielded the 3 T cell receptor beta chains listed below, sequenced in a study of blood T cell repertoires in COVID-19. Sequencing was performed with immunoSEQ multiplex PCR; in TCRdb, only in-frame clones are kept and a portion is missing. This sample has 150,000 to 200,000 clones, with 81% found just once. The sequenced sample consisted of peripheral blood. The receptor set was obtained from a woman aged 35 to 49 with COVID-19, enrolled during active disease.

The chain uses TRBV29-1 and TRBJ2-4; D is possibly TRBD2 (5 bases). From germline, CDR1 is SQVTM and CDR2 ANQGSEA. CDR3 length: 13 residues. Trimming removed 4 bases from V and 8 bases from J, with 15 bases in between. DNA of the CDR3: TGCAGCGTTGTGTCCGGGGAATCGGACATTCAGTACTTC. This sequence encodes CSVVSGESDIQYF.

The V and J genes are TRBV27 and TRBJ1-6, with 8 nucleotides matching TRBD1. The CDR3 extends over 13 amino acids. The germline CDR1 and CDR2 sequences are MNHEY and SMNVEV (reference sequence). Trimming took 8 bases from V and 7 from J; bases not matched to a gene: 4. CDR3 residues: CASGGTGNSPLHF. In DNA form, the CDR3 reads TGTGCCAGCGGGGGGACAGGAAATTCACCCCTCCACTTT.

The gene calls are TRBV4-2 and TRBJ2-1; D is ambiguous. Germline V CDR1 and CDR2: LGHNA, YNFKEQ. The CDR3 runs to 14 residues. V was shortened by 0 bases and J by 8 bases, with 11 bases between the two germline ends. DNA for the CDR3: TGTGCCAGCAGCCAAGATTTAGCACTCGATGAGCAGTTCTTC. It yields the protein CASSQDLALDEQFF.